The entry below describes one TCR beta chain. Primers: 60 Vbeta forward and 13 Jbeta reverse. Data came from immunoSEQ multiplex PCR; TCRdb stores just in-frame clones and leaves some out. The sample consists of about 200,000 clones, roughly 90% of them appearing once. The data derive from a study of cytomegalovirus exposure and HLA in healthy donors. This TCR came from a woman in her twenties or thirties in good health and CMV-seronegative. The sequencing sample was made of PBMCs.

CDR3 in DNA: TGTGCCAGCAGCCGGGACTACTACAATGAGCAGTTCTTC. Amino acid sequence: CASSRDYYNEQFF. V gene TRBV6-5 combines with J gene TRBJ2-1, with 7 bases aligning to TRBD2. Germline V gene sequence: CDR1 MNHEY, CDR2 SVGAGI. V shed 6 bases and J 3 bases; nucleotides not matched to a gene: 2. The CDR3 extends over 13 amino acids.